Presented here are 6 T cell receptor beta chains from one specimen sequenced in a study of control samples from healthy donors and cancer patients. The repertoire was sequenced with immunoSEQ multiplex PCR; TCRdb's copy has only in-frame clones and lacks some. The sample yields nearly 200,000 clones, roughly nine tenths seen once. The specimen sequenced was blood. The receptors here all came from a young man in good health.

J is TRBJ1-2 and V is TRBV29-1; possible D gene TRBD1, 6 bases. Germline V gene data show CDR1 as SQVTM and CDR2 as ANQGSEA. This CDR3 comprises 12 residues. Trimming shortened V by 6 bases and J by 2 bases, and 10 bases separated the two germline ends. This chain's CDR3 is CSVAGANYGYTF. Written as DNA, the CDR3 is TGCAGCGTGGCGGGGGCCAACTATGGCTACACCTTC.

The chain is built from TRBV4-2 and TRBJ2-7; TRBD2 might be the D (7 bases). CDR3 size: 15 residues. From germline, CDR1 is LGHNA and CDR2 YNFKEQ. V gave up 3 bases and J gave up 0 bases, with 12 bases separating them. CDR3 region: CASSQGRGGSYEQYF. The CDR3 region has the DNA TGTGCCAGCAGCCAGGGTAGGGGGGGCTCCTACGAGCAGTACTTC.

The chain joins TRBV3-1 (or the pseudogene TRBV3-2) to TRBJ2-5; 11 nucleotides match TRBD2. This CDR3 has 14 residues. V shed 1 base and J 5 bases; nucleotides not matched to a gene: 0. Germline V gene sequence: CDR1 LGHDT, CDR2 YNNKEL (reference sequence). CDR3 sequence reads: CASSQGLAGETQYF. CDR3 DNA: TGTGCCAGCAGCCAAGGACTAGCGGGGGAGACCCAGTACTTC.

The chain uses TRBV15 and TRBJ2-7; D is possibly TRBD1 (5 bases). Trimming shortened V by 0 bases and J by 2 bases, and 14 bases separated the two germline ends. Germline V gene sequence: CDR1 LNHNV, CDR2 YYDKDF (reference sequence). This CDR3 has 16 residues. In nucleotides, the CDR3 is TGTGCCACCAGCAGAGAGTTGTGGGAAGGGGCCTACGAGCAGTACTTC. Encoded protein: CATSRELWEGAYEQYF.

The J gene is TRBJ1-6, the V gene TRBV27; D uncertain. V shed 0 bases and J shed 2 bases, with 14 bases lying between them. The CDR3 loop spans 18 amino acids. CDR1 and CDR2 (germline): MNHEY, SMNVEV (reference sequence). As DNA, the CDR3 is TGTGCCAGCAGTTTATCGAACATCATTGGCCCCTATAATTCACCCCTCCACTTT. Its protein product is CASSLSNIIGPYNSPLHF.

V usage is TRBV19 and J usage is TRBJ1-2; weak D call: TRBD1 (5 bases). Germline V gene sequence: CDR1 LNHDA, CDR2 SQIVND (reference sequence). The CDR3 contains 12 residues. With 9 bases removed from V and 4 bases from J, the gap between germline ends came to 12 bases. The CDR3 DNA is TGTGCCAGCCGGACAACGAGCTATGGCTACACCTTC. This translates into CASRTTSYGYTF.